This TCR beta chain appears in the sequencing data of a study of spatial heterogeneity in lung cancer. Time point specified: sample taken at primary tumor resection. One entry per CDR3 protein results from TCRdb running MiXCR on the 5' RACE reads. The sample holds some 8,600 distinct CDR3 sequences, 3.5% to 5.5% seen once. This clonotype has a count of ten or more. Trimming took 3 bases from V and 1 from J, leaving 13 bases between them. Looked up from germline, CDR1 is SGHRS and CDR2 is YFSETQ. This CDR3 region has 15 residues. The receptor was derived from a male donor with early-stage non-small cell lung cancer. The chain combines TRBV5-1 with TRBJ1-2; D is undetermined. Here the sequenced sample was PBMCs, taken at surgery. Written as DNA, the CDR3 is TGCGCCAGCAGCTCTACACCTACTTTTAACTATGGCTACACCTTC. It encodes CASSSTPTFNYGYTF. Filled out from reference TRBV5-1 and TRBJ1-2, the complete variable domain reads KAGVTQTPRYLIKTRGQQVTLSCSPISGHRSVSWYQQTPGQGLQFLFEYFSETQRNKGNFPGRFSGRQFSNSRSEMNVSTLELGDSALYLCASSSTPTFNYGYTFGSGTRLTVV.